This TCR beta chain came from a study of molecular identifiers for immune sequencing clone quantification. TCRdb fed the PCR reads into MiXCR, producing one record per CDR3 protein. The sample has approximately 20,000 distinct CDR3 sequences; about a fifth are singletons. A few counts support this clonotype. Its antigen is unidentified. Study outcomes and limitations: Effector cells kept over 98% of their molecules in clones above 20 RNA copies, while naive cells kept under 1% there.

The CDR3 spans 17 residues. Germline CDR1 PRHDT, CDR2 FYEKMQ (reference sequence). V gave up 5 bases and J gave up 14 bases; unmatched junction bases: 22. The receptor comes from a human donor in good health. Some libraries in this study had Jurkat cell RNA spiked in. Sequencing was performed on naive CD8+ T cells from blood, with Jurkat cell RNA spiked in. Sample subset: FACS-sorted CD8+CD4-CCR7+CD45RA+ naive T cells. The chain carries TRBV13 and TRBJ2-4, with 9 nucleotides matching TRBD2. This chain's CDR3 is CASSTRDTLAGEGLEYF. DNA of the CDR3: TGTGCCAGCAGCACTCGGGACACCTTAGCGGGAGAGGGGTTGGAGTACTTC.